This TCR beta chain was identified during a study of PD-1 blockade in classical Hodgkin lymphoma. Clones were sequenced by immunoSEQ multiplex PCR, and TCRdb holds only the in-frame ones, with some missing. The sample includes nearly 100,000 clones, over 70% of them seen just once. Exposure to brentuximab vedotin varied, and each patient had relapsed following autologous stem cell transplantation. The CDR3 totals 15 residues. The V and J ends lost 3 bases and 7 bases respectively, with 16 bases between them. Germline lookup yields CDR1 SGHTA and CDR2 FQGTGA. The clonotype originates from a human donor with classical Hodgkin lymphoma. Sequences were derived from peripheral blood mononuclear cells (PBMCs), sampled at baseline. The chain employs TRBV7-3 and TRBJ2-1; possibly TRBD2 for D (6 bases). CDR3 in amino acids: CASSFSDGGDNEQFF. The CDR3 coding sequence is TGTGCCAGCAGCTTTTCAGACGGGGGTGATAATGAGCAGTTCTTC.